Presented here are 20 T cell receptor beta chains from one specimen sequenced in a study of low-dose radiotherapy and immunotherapy resistance in tumors. Time point given: after trial treatment. The sample's treatment: LDRT plus nivolumab, ipilimumab, low-dose cyclophosphamide and aspirin (RACIN trial). With TRAV- and TRBV-specific primers, first-strand cDNA was made, covering the alpha and beta chains. TCRs were put through approximately 20 PCR cycles of amplification with Phusion. A constant-region primer and the V-primer adapter served as the primer pair. One entry per CDR3 protein results from TCRdb running MiXCR on the reads. The sample consists of around 80,000 distinct CDR3 sequences, around 17% of them appearing once. Sequenced material: PBMCs, taken after low-dose radiotherapy plus immunotherapy. These receptors all come from a male donor with prostate cancer.

In this sample, this clonotype turned up many times. The rearrangement links TRBV7-2 to TRBJ1-2; no reliable D call. Trimming pared 1 base from V and 4 bases from J, leaving 16 bases between. This CDR3 spans 16 amino acids. From germline, CDR1 is SGHTA and CDR2 FQGNSA. CDR3 region: CASSLVLGGGVYGYTF. The CDR3 DNA reads TGTGCCAGCAGCTTAGTCCTAGGTGGCGGAGTCTATGGCTACACCTTC.

This clonotype was detected a few times. The CDR3 loop is CASSRDWTYEQYF. The CDR3 region has the DNA TGTGCCAGCAGCCGGGACTGGACCTACGAGCAGTACTTC. The rearrangement uses TRBV27 and TRBJ2-7; D possibly corresponds to TRBD2 (6 bases). The CDR3 has 13 residues. The ends were cut back, 6 bases at V and 2 bases at J, with 11 bases in the middle. Per the germline V gene, CDR1 is MNHEY and CDR2 is SMNVEV (reference sequence).

Notes on this clonotype: Since a far larger clone is one base different, this is likely a read error. The V call is TRBV6-5, the J call TRBJ2-3; D may be TRBD2 (6 bases). Trimming pared 5 bases from V and 3 bases from J, leaving 12 bases between. From germline, CDR1 is MNHEY and CDR2 SVGAGI. This CDR3 spans 14 amino acids. DNA of the CDR3: TGTGCCAGCAGTGGGGAAGGAGGGACAGATACGCAGTATTTT. Translating it yields CASSGEGGTDTQYF.

This clonotype showed up many times. The J gene is TRBJ1-2, the V gene TRBV28; the match to TRBD1 covers 8 bases. Germline assignment: CDR1 MDHEN and CDR2 SYDVKM. The CDR3 covers 16 residues. V shed 1 base, J shed 0 bases, and the junction held 4 bases outside the gene matches. The CDR3 loop reads CASSLLPGQANYGYTF. The CDR3 coding sequence is TGTGCCAGCAGTTTATTACCGGGACAGGCTAACTATGGCTACACCTTC.

This clonotype was found many times. The chain carries TRBV30 and TRBJ2-4; the D is unclear. The germline V and J ends were trimmed by 2 bases and 0 bases, with 11 bases remaining between them. The CDR3 runs 15 residues. Per the germline V gene, CDR1 is GTSNPN and CDR2 is SVGIG (reference sequence). The CDR3 DNA reads TGTGCCTGGAGTAGAACAGATCTAGCCAAAAACATTCAGTACTTC. It yields the protein CAWSRTDLAKNIQYF.

This clonotype came up many times. This sequence joins TRBV28 and TRBJ1-2; D unresolved. Trimming took off 3 bases at V and 8 bases at J, with 10 bases between the two ends. The germline V gene encodes CDR1 MDHEN and CDR2 SYDVKM. The CDR3 runs 12 residues. The CDR3 nucleotides read TGTGCCAGCAGTTTCCAGGAACCGGGCTACACCTTC. As protein: CASSFQEPGYTF.

This clonotype has only one observation. A single base is all that separates this from a far larger clone, so a read error is likely. CDR3 in amino acids: CASSQGSGASVLTF. The CDR3 coding sequence is TGTGCCAGCAGCCAAGGCTCCGGGGCCAGCGTCCTGACTTTC. This rearrangement joins TRBV7-9 to TRBJ2-6, with D perhaps being TRBD1 or TRBD2 (5 bases each). The CDR3 sequence is 14 residues long. CDR1 SEHNR and CDR2 FQNEAQ come from the germline V gene (reference sequence).

As for this clonotype: A far larger clone is off by one base, so a read error is likely. V is TRBV14 and J is TRBJ2-7; D is unclear. Germline V lookup: CDR1 SGHDN, CDR2 FVKESK. This CDR3 has 13 residues. The germline V and J ends were trimmed by 2 bases and 7 bases, with 12 bases remaining between them. The DNA of the CDR3 is TGTGCCAGCAGCCAACAGATAGCCAATGAGCAGTACTTC. Translation: CASSQQIANEQYF.

Comment on this clonotype: Germline and junction disagree at one end, which may indicate a read error. V gene TRBV27 combines with J gene TRBJ2-3; possible D gene TRBD2, 5 bases. CDR3 length equals 16 residues. Germline V lookup: CDR1 MNHEY, CDR2 SMNVEV (reference sequence). The chain's CDR3 is CATSDPGFPSTDTQYF. As DNA, the CDR3 is TGTGCCACCAGTGATCCGGGATTCCCTAGCACAGATACGCAGTATTTT.

This clonotype was picked up many times. The chain recombines TRBV19 with TRBJ2-6; D is possibly TRBD1 (6 bases). The CDR3 is 18 residues long. Trimming took off 6 bases at V and 0 bases at J, with 18 bases between the two ends. Germline V gene data show CDR1 as LNHDA and CDR2 as SQIVND (reference sequence). The CDR3 DNA reads TGTGCCAGTAGACTTCAGACAGGTCCTAGCTCTGGGGCCAACGTCCTGACTTTC. This codes for CASRLQTGPSSGANVLTF.

Ten or more counts support this clonotype. This rearrangement joins TRBV28 to TRBJ2-7, with D possibly TRBD1 on 5 matching bases. Trimming cost V 1 base and J 0 bases, with 13 bases left between them. The CDR3 runs 16 residues. CDR1 and CDR2 from the germline V gene are MDHEN and SYDVKM. CDR3 protein: CASSLYSRAPSYEQYF. Written as DNA, the CDR3 is TGTGCCAGCAGTTTATATTCCAGGGCTCCCTCCTACGAGCAGTACTTC.

This clonotype was seen ten or more times. V is TRBV7-2 and J is TRBJ1-1, with D unclear. CDR3 length equals 15 residues. Trimming took off 3 bases at V and 0 bases at J, with 11 bases between the two ends. Germline lookup yields CDR1 SGHTA and CDR2 FQGNSA. CDR3 amino acids: CASSFRQKMNTEAFF. The CDR3 nucleotides are TGTGCCAGCAGCTTTCGACAAAAAATGAACACTGAAGCTTTCTTT.

There are a few counts of this clonotype. The V gene is TRBV5-1, the J gene TRBJ2-3; D gene uncertain. The ends were cut back, 0 bases at V and 5 bases at J, with 10 bases in the middle. CDR3 length equals 14 residues. Germline V gene sequence: CDR1 SGHRS, CDR2 YFSETQ. This CDR3 is CASSLVPPVDTQYF. The CDR3 nucleotides read TGCGCCAGCAGCTTGGTACCCCCCGTAGATACGCAGTATTTT.

This clonotype was detected many times. This chain uses TRBV29-1 with TRBJ2-2; 10 positions match TRBD1. Germline loops: CDR1 SQVTM, CDR2 ANQGSEA. The V segment lost 7 bases and the J segment 3 bases; nucleotides outside the gene matches: 5. This CDR3 is built from 14 residues. In DNA form, the CDR3 reads TGCAGCGCAAAGGGACAGGGGCACACCGGGGAGCTGTTTTTT. Translation gives CSAKGQGHTGELFF.

Many counts were recorded for this clonotype. The CDR3 bases are TGTGCCAGCAGTGAAACAGGGGTTGGGGCCAACGTCCTGACTTTC. This codes for CASSETGVGANVLTF. V is TRBV2 and J is TRBJ2-6; 7 nucleotides agree with TRBD1. The CDR3 is made up of 15 amino acids. Germline CDR1 reads SNHLY; CDR2 reads FYNNEI. V was pared by 2 bases and J by 3 bases, with 1 base of the junction left unmatched.

On this clonotype: This is likely an artifact of a read error, given a far larger clone one base away. The genes are TRBV5-3 and TRBJ1-5; D uncertain. TRBV5-3 is flagged as an ORF with uncertain function. Trimming pared 8 bases from V and 2 bases from J, leaving 14 bases between. The CDR3 contains 14 residues. CDR3 in DNA: TGTGCCAGCTTCAGGTGGGGAGGCAATCAGCCCCAGCATTTT. This sequence encodes CASFRWGGNQPQHF.

This clonotype was picked up many times. The J gene is TRBJ1-2, the V gene TRBV27, with 8 bases that match TRBD1. Germline CDR1 and CDR2: MNHEY and SMNVEV (reference sequence). The V and J ends lost 5 bases and 1 base, in that order; junction bases with no gene match: 6. The CDR3 extends over 15 amino acids. CDR3 in amino acids: CASSPRTGINYGYTF. As DNA, the CDR3 is TGTGCCAGCAGTCCCCGGACAGGGATTAACTATGGCTACACCTTC.

V is TRBV20-1 and J is TRBJ1-2, with TRBD1 matching over 10 bases. The length of the CDR3 is 16 residues. The germline CDR1 and CDR2 sequences are DFQATT and SNEGSKA (reference sequence). V shed 4 bases and J 6 bases; nucleotides not matched to a gene: 14. This CDR3 is CSATITRQGALDGYTF. The DNA for the CDR3 is TGCAGTGCTACAATCACGAGACAGGGGGCGCTGGATGGCTACACCTTC.

This clonotype was picked up many times. The chain combines TRBV12-3 or TRBV12-4 with TRBJ2-7; 9 nucleotides align to TRBD2. The CDR3 has 15 residues. The J segment lost 1 base and the V segment lost 3 bases, leaving 4 bases of the junction unmatched. CDR3 loop: CASSFSGGRSYEQYF. The CDR3 nucleotides read TGTGCCAGCAGTTTTAGCGGGGGTCGGTCCTACGAGCAGTACTTC.

The chain couples TRBV6-2 or TRBV6-3 to TRBJ2-4; 8 bases align to TRBD1. V shed 5 bases and J 11 bases; nucleotides not matched to a gene: 5. The CDR3 is made up of 12 amino acids. The germline CDR1 and CDR2 sequences are MNHEY and SVGEGT. CDR3: CASSKWTGLQYF. The CDR3 DNA reads TGTGCCAGCAGTAAATGGACAGGGCTTCAGTACTTC.